This T cell receptor (beta chain) was documented in a study of T-cell memory formation after mild COVID-19. Looking at the study overall: In these data, TCR clusters were largely donor specific. Study results and limitations: Whether second-wave clones peaking at day 37 were SARS-CoV-2 specific went unconfirmed. CD8+ contracting clones occupied EMRA, while CD4+ ones occupied mainly CM and EM.

Remarks on this clonotype: What it binds is not known.

V was cut by 3 bases and J by 5 bases, with 15 bases left in between. The CDR3 sequence is 15 residues long. CDR1 SGHTA and CDR2 FQGNSA come from the germline V gene. 5'RACE primed from the constant segment yielded TCR alpha and TCR beta cDNA libraries bearing sample barcodes and UMIs. TCRdb re-derived calls from the 5' RACE reads in MiXCR, one entry per CDR3 protein. This sample has hundreds of thousands of distinct CDR3 sequences; roughly 17% occur once, and the top ten carry roughly 7.7%. Sequenced input: PBMCs or a T cell subset sorted from them (not recorded which). This receptor was taken from an adult woman who had mild COVID-19 (a few samples of this study predate the infection). Cell type and time point are not known. The chain is built from TRBV7-2 and TRBJ2-3; the D gene could be TRBD1 or TRBD2 (6 bases each). DNA for the CDR3: TGTGCCAGCAGCTTTTATGGGGGGCCGGGAGATACGCAGTATTTT. It specifies CASSFYGGPGDTQYF.